The clone carrying this T cell receptor (beta chain) has a handful of counts. Its antigen is as yet unknown. Germline CDR1 and CDR2: MDHEN and SYDVKM. This CDR3 has 16 residues. V was trimmed by 2 bases and J by 2 bases, leaving 14 bases between them. Constant-segment-primed 5'RACE gave TCR alpha and TCR beta cDNA libraries with sample barcodes and UMIs. TCRdb re-called the 5' RACE reads with MiXCR, one entry per CDR3 protein. Among over 350,000 distinct CDR3 sequences listed, roughly 15% were seen once. The data stem from a study of T-cell memory formation after mild COVID-19. The study, taken as a whole, reports: The study found contracting CD4+ clones mainly in CM and EM and contracting CD8+ clones in EMRA. Later expanders leaned toward CD4+, whereas clones contracting from day 15 to 85 were balanced CD4/CD8. The pre-infection memory compartment contained some responding clones, suggesting cross-reactive memory joined.

The receptor comes from a man between 18 and 29 years old who had mild COVID-19 (a few samples of this study predate the infection). Cell type and time point are not known. The genes are TRBV28 and TRBJ2-3, with D possibly matching TRBD1 (5 bases). The specimen was PBMCs or a T cell subset sorted from them (not recorded which). The DNA of the CDR3 is TGTGCCAGCAGTTTAGGCCACAGGCTAATCACAGATACGCAGTATTTT. Residues: CASSLGHRLITDTQYF.